One and the same sample provided the 19 T cell receptor beta chains below, sequenced in a study of T cells in Graves' hyperthyroidism and ophthalmopathy (dated by TCRdb to about 2019). Receptor libraries were prepared by multiplex PCR. Reads for this sample came from an Illumina HiSeq 2000. The TCR beta CDR3 regions were amplified from RNA transcripts. The TCR CDR3 was subjected to a first round of RT-PCR using the HTBI primer set and the Qiagen OneStep RT-PCR kit. In TCRdb, the public reads were trimmed at Q25 with fastp and aligned with MiXCR, with productive beta chains retained. Entries that share a CDR3 protein sequence are merged under the most common genes and DNA. Counted in this sample were roughly 96,000 distinct CDR3 sequences; under 65% of them appeared once. 25% to 30% of the sample is in the top ten clones. The sample taken for sequencing was blood. Receptors were obtained from a woman between 35 and 50 years old with Graves' hyperthyroidism.

In its sample, this clonotype was seen a few times. The rearrangement links TRBV30 to TRBJ1-6; possible D gene TRBD1, 6 bases. This CDR3 comprises 15 residues. The germline V and J ends were trimmed by 0 bases and 9 bases, with 15 bases remaining between them. Germline V CDR1 and CDR2: GTSNPN, SVGIG (reference sequence). CDR3 nucleotide sequence: TGTGCCTGGAGTGTGGGAGGGGGTCTGCGTTCACCCCTCCACTTT. Translation gives CAWSVGGGLRSPLHF.

The J gene is TRBJ1-1, the V gene TRBV5-1; TRBD1 is a possible D gene (5 bases). Germline V lookup: CDR1 SGHRS, CDR2 YFSETQ. This CDR3 comprises 12 residues. The V end lost 4 bases, the J end lost 5 bases, and 9 bases lay between the germline ends. The CDR3 is CASSSRVTEAFF. CDR3 bases: TGCGCCAGCAGCAGCAGGGTGACTGAAGCTTTCTTT.

This clonotype is medium-sized by share. This chain uses TRBV29-1 with TRBJ1-2; 7 bases line up with TRBD1. Losses at the gene ends were 4 bases for V and 10 bases for J; bases not matched to a gene: 9. This CDR3 comprises 12 residues. Germline V gene data show CDR1 as SQVTM and CDR2 as ANQGSEA. CDR3 protein: CSVARQGFDYTF. The CDR3 nucleotides are TGCAGCGTTGCTAGACAGGGCTTCGACTACACCTTC.

This clonotype occurred many times. The V gene is TRBV6-5, the J gene TRBJ2-7, with no clear D. Germline CDR1 MNHEY, CDR2 SVGAGI. The germline V and J ends were trimmed by 6 bases and 4 bases, with 4 bases remaining between them. There are 10 residues in the CDR3. The CDR3 DNA is TGTGCCAGCAGGCGGTACGAGCAGTACTTC. Translated, it gives CASRRYEQYF.

Worth noting for this clonotype: It is likely a read error, because the conserved phenylalanine at the end of the CDR3 is missing. The chain recombines TRBV20-1 with TRBJ2-5, with TRBD2 identical over 7 bases. With 6 bases clipped from V and 3 bases from J, the junction kept 13 bases outside the gene matches. Germline lookup yields CDR1 DFQATT and CDR2 SNEGSKA (reference sequence). The CDR3 is 15 residues long. The CDR3 is CSASSSYSGEETQYS. In DNA, the CDR3 is TGCAGTGCCAGCAGCTCCTACAGCGGGGAAGAGACCCAGTACTCC.

By share, this clonotype ranks as medium-sized. V gene TRBV29-1 combines with J gene TRBJ1-1; D remains ambiguous. The CDR3 is made up of 11 amino acids. CDR1 is SQVTM and CDR2 is ANQGSEA in the germline V gene. V lost 4 bases, J lost 5 bases, and 8 bases lay in between. CDR3 nucleotide sequence: TGCAGCGTTGTGGTGCTAACTGAAGCTTTCTTT. This gives the protein CSVVVLTEAFF.

The V gene is TRBV28, the J gene TRBJ2-7; no reliable D call. The ends were cut back, 3 bases at V and 7 bases at J, with 22 bases in the middle. Germline CDR1 is MDHEN and CDR2 is SYDVKM. There are 16 residues in the CDR3. In DNA form, the CDR3 reads TGTGCCAGCAGTTTGTGGCGGATATCGAACACCGGGGAGCAGTACTTC. This sequence encodes CASSLWRISNTGEQYF.

Regarding this clonotype: Germline is not matched at one junction end, which may reflect a read error. In DNA form, the CDR3 reads TGTGCCAGCAGTTTAGGGGGACCGCAGGCCTACGAGCAGTACTTC. This translates into CASSLGGPQAYEQYF. J is TRBJ2-7 and V is TRBV7-2; D might be TRBD1 (6 bases). This CDR3 contains 15 residues. Germline V gene sequence: CDR1 SGHTA, CDR2 FQGNSA.

This clonotype was found many times. The V gene is TRBV6-4, the J gene TRBJ2-3; 8 bases line up with TRBD2. This CDR3 has 15 residues. Per germline, CDR1 MRHNA and CDR2 SNTAGT. The trim removed 2 bases at V and 0 bases at J, leaving 1 base unmatched. The CDR3 DNA follows: TGTGCCAGCAGTGACGCGGGGGGTAGCACAGATACGCAGTATTTT. Its translation is CASSDAGGSTDTQYF.

This clonotype was observed at least ten times. V usage is TRBV7-2 and J usage is TRBJ2-7, with D perhaps given as TRBD1 or TRBD2 (5 bases each). The V gene lost 5 bases and the J gene lost 3 bases, with 20 bases spanning the gap. The CDR3 is 16 amino acids. Looked up from germline, CDR1 is SGHTA and CDR2 is FQGNSA. The CDR3 DNA follows: TGTGCCAGCAGCCGGGACCCACAGATCGACAACTACGAGCAGTACTTC. The encoded protein is CASSRDPQIDNYEQYF. The variable domain in full, completed from reference TRBV7-2 and TRBJ2-7, reads GAGVSQSPSNKVTEKGKDVELRCDPISGHTALYWYRQSLGQGLEFLIYFQGNSAPDKSGLPSDRFSAERTGGSVSTLTIQRTQQEDSAVYLCASSRDPQIDNYEQYFGPGTRLTVT.

This clonotype came up many times. The CDR3 does not end in the conserved phenylalanine or tryptophan, so this is likely a read error. The J gene is TRBJ1-1, the V gene TRBV25-1, with a possible D match to TRBD1 (5 bases). The CDR3 covers 16 residues. CDR1 and CDR2 from the germline V gene are MGHDK and SYGVNS. Deletions cut 4 bases from V and 2 bases from J, with 17 bases between. The CDR3: CASSASPGRDNTEAFS. In nucleotides, the CDR3 is TGTGCCAGCAGTGCCTCCCCAGGACGGGACAACACTGAAGCTTTCTCT.

V is TRBV29-1 and J is TRBJ1-2, with unresolved D. The germline CDR1 and CDR2 sequences are SQVTM and ANQGSEA. With 8 bases removed from V and 3 bases from J, the gap between germline ends came to 16 bases. This CDR3 region has 13 residues. The CDR3 sequence is CSLGSGGDYGYTF. The CDR3, as DNA: TGCAGCTTAGGGTCGGGAGGTGACTATGGCTACACCTTC.

The V call is TRBV7-2, the J call TRBJ1-1; possible D gene TRBD1, 6 bases. The V end lost 9 bases, the J end lost 4 bases, and 21 bases lay between the germline ends. This CDR3 spans 15 amino acids. CDR1 is SGHTA and CDR2 is FQGNSA in the germline V gene. The CDR3 loop reads CASSISLTGFTEAFF. The CDR3 DNA reads as TGTGCCAGTAGTATCTCATTAACAGGGTTCACTGAAGCTTTCTTT.

This clonotype is a singleton in its sample. One end of the junction fails to match germline, which may point to a read error. The chain has TRBV20-1 and TRBJ2-5, with 11 bases identical to TRBD2. The CDR3 length is 16 residues. From germline, CDR1 is DFQATT and CDR2 SNEGSKA (reference sequence). The CDR3 is CSTRDHLAGGQETQYF. In DNA form, the CDR3 reads TGCAGTACTAGAGATCACCTAGCGGGAGGACAAGAGACCCAGTACTTC.

This clonotype was found many times. V gene TRBV4-2 combines with J gene TRBJ1-5, with a tentative D call TRBD1 (6 bases). The CDR3 consists of 14 residues. Germline V gene data show CDR1 as LGHNA and CDR2 as YNFKEQ. V gave up 4 bases and J gave up 4 bases, with 11 bases separating them. The CDR3 bases are TGTGCCAGCAGCCCGACAGGAAGAAATCAGCCCCAGCATTTT. Its translation: CASSPTGRNQPQHF.

This clonotype was seen at least ten times. The V gene is TRBV13, the J gene TRBJ1-5; a weak D match, TRBD1 (6 bases). The CDR3 is 15 residues long. Germline CDR1 reads PRHDT; CDR2 reads FYEKMQ (reference sequence). Trimming left V 5 bases short and J 6 bases short, with 17 bases between. CDR3 loop: CASSPLLTGPQPQHF. The CDR3 region has the DNA TGTGCCAGCAGCCCTCTTTTGACAGGACCTCAGCCCCAGCATTTT.

Concerning this clonotype: Its ends do not fully match the called genes, so a read error is possible. The chain carries TRBV5-1 and TRBJ1-1, with D possibly matching TRBD1 (6 bases). CDR3 length: 17 residues. CDR1 is SGHRS and CDR2 is YFSETQ in the germline V gene. The CDR3 nucleotides are TGCGCCAGCAGAAACGGACGGGGGGCGATTGAAAACACCGAAGCTCTCTTT. Protein product: CASRNGRGAIENTEALF. The complete variable domain, with remaining parts taken from reference TRBV5-1 and TRBJ1-1, reads KAGVTQTPRYLIKTRGQQVTLSCSPISGHRSVSWYQQTPGQGLQFLFEYFSETQRNKGNFPGRFSGRQFSNSRSEMNVSTLELGDSALYLCASRNGRGAIENTEALFGQGTRLTVV.

With regard to this clonotype: The conserved phenylalanine or tryptophan normally closing the CDR3 is absent here, so this likely arose from a read error. The chain couples TRBV29-1 to TRBJ1-1; D gene unclear. V lost 4 bases and J lost 0, with 15 bases in between. The CDR3 runs 15 residues. Germline lookup yields CDR1 SQVTM and CDR2 ANQGSEA. The CDR3 is CSVADPDGLNTEAFL. As DNA, the CDR3 is TGCAGCGTTGCGGATCCGGACGGCTTGAACACTGAAGCTTTCCTT.

This clonotype was detected ten times or more. In nucleotides, the CDR3 is TGTGCCATCAGTGAGCCAGGGGGGGCCAAGAACACTGAAGCTTTCTTT. Amino acids: CAISEPGGAKNTEAFF. The chain uses TRBV10-3 and TRBJ1-1; 7 bases fit TRBD1. V lost 2 bases, J lost 1 base, and 7 bases stayed unmatched. Germline V gene sequence: CDR1 ENHRY, CDR2 SYGVKD. The CDR3 loop spans 16 amino acids.